Below are 7 T cell receptor beta chains sequenced from a single sample in a study of shared clonotypes between healthy human individuals. Produced via immunoSEQ multiplex PCR; TCRdb's table is partial and in-frame only. The sample has 2 million to 2.5 million clones; roughly 96% are singletons. Sequenced input: naive CD4+ T cells sorted from blood. The subset here: CD45RA+ positively selected. The receptor source for this set is a man between 18 and 35 years old in good health.

A remark on this clone: Other nucleotide sequences from this sample produce the same CDR3. V usage is TRBV2 and J usage is TRBJ1-1, with D maybe TRBD1 (5 bases). Germline CDR1 and CDR2: SNHLY and FYNNEI. The V gene lost 0 bases and the J gene lost 1 base, with 9 bases spanning the gap. This CDR3 contains 15 residues. The CDR3 nucleotides are TGTGCCAGCAGTGAAGCGGCCGGGGGGAACACTGAAGCTTTCTTT. It encodes CASSEAAGGNTEAFF.

This clone was seen once. V and J are TRBV7-9 and TRBJ2-7, with 7 bases that match TRBD1. Germline values: CDR1 SEHNR, CDR2 FQNEAQ (reference sequence). This CDR3 has 15 amino acids. The trim removed 2 bases at V and 4 bases at J, leaving 8 bases unmatched. The CDR3 DNA is TGTGCCAGCAGCTTAAGACCAGGGGGTGAATACGAGCAGTACTTC. Protein: CASSLRPGGEYEQYF.

As concerns this clone: Within the sample, other DNA sequences also encode this same CDR3. This chain joins TRBV5-4 and TRBJ1-1; D unresolved. Germline lookup yields CDR1 SGHNT and CDR2 YYREEE (reference sequence). The CDR3 is 13 residues long. V lost 0 bases to trimming and J lost 6 bases, with 9 bases between them. CDR3 DNA: TGTGCCAGCAGCTTGGGGGGTCGTCCTGAAGCTTTCTTT. Its protein is CASSLGGRPEAFF.

CDR3 sequence (DNA): TGTGCCAGCAGTGACCCCCTCCTGGGGCAGTATTTT. Translated: CASSDPLLGQYF. The genes are TRBV6-1 and TRBJ2-3; D unclear. Between the trimmed V and J ends, which lost 3 bases and 11 bases, there was a span of 12 bases. There are 12 residues in the CDR3. Germline assignment: CDR1 MNHNS and CDR2 SASEGT.

This sequence joins TRBV7-6 and TRBJ2-7; unclear D gene. Germline V lookup: CDR1 SGHVS, CDR2 FNYEAQ. This CDR3 has 14 amino acids. Trimming stripped 2 bases from V and 6 bases from J, with 14 bases between. CDR3 amino acids: CASSLSSALGEQYF. The DNA for the CDR3 is TGTGCCAGCAGCTTATCTTCGGCTCTAGGCGAGCAGTACTTC.

As DNA, the CDR3 is TGTGCCAGCTCACGAGAGGGTATGGGTATACAGCCCCAGCATTTT. Translated, it gives CASSREGMGIQPQHF. This chain connects TRBV18 to TRBJ1-5; D is undetermined. Looked up from germline, CDR1 is KGHSH and CDR2 is LQKENI. V lost 4 bases and J 7 bases, leaving 17 bases between the germline ends. CDR3 length equals 15 residues.

The chain employs TRBV6-1 and TRBJ1-6; TRBD1 matches 8 bases. With 7 bases clipped from V and 6 bases from J, the junction kept 8 bases outside the gene matches. The CDR3 covers 15 residues. Germline V gene lookup returns CDR1 MNHNS and CDR2 SASEGT. The CDR3 here is CASTPTGDPNSPLHF. Here the CDR3 DNA reads TGTGCCAGCACCCCGACAGGGGATCCTAATTCACCCCTCCACTTT.